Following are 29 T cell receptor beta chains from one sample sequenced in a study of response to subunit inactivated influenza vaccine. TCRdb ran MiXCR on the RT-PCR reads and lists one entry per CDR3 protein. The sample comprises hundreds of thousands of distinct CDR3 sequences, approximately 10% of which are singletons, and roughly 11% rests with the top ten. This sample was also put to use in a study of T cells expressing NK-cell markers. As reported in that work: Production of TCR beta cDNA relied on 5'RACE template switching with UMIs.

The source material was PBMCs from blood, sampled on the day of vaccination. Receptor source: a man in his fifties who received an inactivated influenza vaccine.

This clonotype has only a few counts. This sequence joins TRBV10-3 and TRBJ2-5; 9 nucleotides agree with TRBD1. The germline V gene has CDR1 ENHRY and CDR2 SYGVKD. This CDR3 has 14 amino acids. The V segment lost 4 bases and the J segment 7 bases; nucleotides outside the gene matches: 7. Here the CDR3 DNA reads TGTGCCATCAGTGTTTTCGAGGGACAGGGGACCCAGTACTTC. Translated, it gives CAISVFEGQGTQYF.

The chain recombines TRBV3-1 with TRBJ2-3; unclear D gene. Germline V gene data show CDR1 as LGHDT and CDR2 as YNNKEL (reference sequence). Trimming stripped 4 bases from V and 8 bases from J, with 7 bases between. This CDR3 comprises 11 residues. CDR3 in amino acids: CASSLTGTQYF. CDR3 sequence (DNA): TGTGCCAGCAGCCTGACGGGTACGCAGTATTTT.

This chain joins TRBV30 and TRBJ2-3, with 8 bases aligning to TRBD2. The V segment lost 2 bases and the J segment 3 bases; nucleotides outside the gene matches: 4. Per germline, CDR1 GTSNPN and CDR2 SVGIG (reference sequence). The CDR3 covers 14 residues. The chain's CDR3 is CAWSSTSGTDTQYF. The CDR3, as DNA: TGTGCCTGGAGTTCAACTAGCGGAACAGATACGCAGTATTTT.

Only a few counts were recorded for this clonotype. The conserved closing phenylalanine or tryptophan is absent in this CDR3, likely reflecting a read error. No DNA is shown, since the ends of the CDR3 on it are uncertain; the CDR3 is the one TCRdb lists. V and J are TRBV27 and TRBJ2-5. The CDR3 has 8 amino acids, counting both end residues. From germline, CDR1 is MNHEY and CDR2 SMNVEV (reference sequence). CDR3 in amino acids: CASSSKGI.

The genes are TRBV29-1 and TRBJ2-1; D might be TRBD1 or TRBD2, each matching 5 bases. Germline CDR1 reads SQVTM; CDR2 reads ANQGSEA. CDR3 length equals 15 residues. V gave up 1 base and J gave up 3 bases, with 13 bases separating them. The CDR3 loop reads CSVEGRGDVYNEQFF. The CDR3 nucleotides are TGCAGCGTTGAAGGCCGAGGGGACGTCTACAATGAGCAGTTCTTC.

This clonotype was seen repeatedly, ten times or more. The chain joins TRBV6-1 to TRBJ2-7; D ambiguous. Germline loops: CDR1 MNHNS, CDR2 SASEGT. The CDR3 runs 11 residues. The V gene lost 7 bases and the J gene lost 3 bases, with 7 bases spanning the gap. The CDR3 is CASTQRYEQYF. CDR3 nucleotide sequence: TGTGCCAGCACGCAGCGCTACGAGCAGTACTTC.

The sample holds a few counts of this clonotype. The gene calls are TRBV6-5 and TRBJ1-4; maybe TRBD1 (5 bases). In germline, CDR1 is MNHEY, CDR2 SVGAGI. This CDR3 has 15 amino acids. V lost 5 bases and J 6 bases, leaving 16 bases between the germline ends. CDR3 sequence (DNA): TGTGCCAGCAGTACTTCAGGGTACGGGTATGAAAAACTGTTTTTT. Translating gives CASSTSGYGYEKLFF.

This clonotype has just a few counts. CDR3 in amino acids: CSADTSNQPQHF. The CDR3 bases are TGCAGTGCCGACACAAGCAATCAGCCCCAGCATTTT. The rearrangement links TRBV20-1 to TRBJ1-5; D unclear. Germline lookup yields CDR1 DFQATT and CDR2 SNEGSKA (reference sequence). The CDR3 runs 12 residues. V lost 6 bases to trimming and J lost 1 base, with 7 bases between them.

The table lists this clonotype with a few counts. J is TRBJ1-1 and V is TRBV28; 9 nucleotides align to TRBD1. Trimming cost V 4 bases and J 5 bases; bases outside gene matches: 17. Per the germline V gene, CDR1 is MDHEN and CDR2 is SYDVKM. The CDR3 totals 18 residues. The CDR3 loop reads CASSSSFGTGQNSTEAFF. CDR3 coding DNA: TGTGCCAGCAGTTCCAGTTTCGGGACAGGGCAAAACTCTACTGAAGCTTTCTTT.

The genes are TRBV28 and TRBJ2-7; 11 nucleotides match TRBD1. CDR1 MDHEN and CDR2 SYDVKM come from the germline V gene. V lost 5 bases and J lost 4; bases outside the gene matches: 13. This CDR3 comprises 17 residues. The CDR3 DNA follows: TGTGCCAGCAGTCAGACACCCGGGACAGGGGGAGAGTACGAGCAGTACTTC. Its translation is CASSQTPGTGGEYEQYF.

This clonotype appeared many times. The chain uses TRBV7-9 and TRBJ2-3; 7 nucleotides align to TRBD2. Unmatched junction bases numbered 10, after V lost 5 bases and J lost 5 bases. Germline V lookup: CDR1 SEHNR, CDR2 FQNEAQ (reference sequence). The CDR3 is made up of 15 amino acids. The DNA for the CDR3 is TGTGCCAGCAGCCCATGGGCGGGGGAGCGAGATACGCAGTATTTT. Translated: CASSPWAGERDTQYF.

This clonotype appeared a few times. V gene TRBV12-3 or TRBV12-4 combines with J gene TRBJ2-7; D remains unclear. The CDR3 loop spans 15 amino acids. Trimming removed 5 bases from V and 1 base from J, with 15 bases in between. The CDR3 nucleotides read TGTGCCAGCAGTCCAGCATCGTGGGAATCCTACGAGCAGTACTTC. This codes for CASSPASWESYEQYF.

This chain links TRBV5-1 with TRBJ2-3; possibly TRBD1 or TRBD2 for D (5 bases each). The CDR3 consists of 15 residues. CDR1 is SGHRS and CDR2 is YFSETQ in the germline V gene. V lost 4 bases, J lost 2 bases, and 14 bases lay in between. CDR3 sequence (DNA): TGCGCCAGCAGCACCAGGGTCGGGATCACAGATACGCAGTATTTT. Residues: CASSTRVGITDTQYF.

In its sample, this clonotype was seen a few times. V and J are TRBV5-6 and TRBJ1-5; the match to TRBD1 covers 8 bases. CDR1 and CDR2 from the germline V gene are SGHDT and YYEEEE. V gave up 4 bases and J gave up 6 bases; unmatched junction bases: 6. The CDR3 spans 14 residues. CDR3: CASSHDRGSQPQHF. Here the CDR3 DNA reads TGTGCCAGCAGCCATGACAGGGGAAGTCAGCCCCAGCATTTT.

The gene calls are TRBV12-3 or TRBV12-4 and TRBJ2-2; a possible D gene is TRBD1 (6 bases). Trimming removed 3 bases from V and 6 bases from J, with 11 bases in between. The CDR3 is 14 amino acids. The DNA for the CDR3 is TGTGCCAGCAGTTTCCTCAGGGGAGCCGGGGAGCTGTTTTTT. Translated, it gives CASSFLRGAGELFF.

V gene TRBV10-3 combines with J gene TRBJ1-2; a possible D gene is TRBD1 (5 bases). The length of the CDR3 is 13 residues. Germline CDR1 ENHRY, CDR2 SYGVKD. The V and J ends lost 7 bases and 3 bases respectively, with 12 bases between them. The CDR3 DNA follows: TGTGCCATCACCAAACAGGCGGACTATGGCTACACCTTC. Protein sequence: CAITKQADYGYTF.

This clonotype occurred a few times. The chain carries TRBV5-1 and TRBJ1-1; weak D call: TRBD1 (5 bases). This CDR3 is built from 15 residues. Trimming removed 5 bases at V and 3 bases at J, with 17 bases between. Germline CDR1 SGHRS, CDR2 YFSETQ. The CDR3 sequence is CASRPQSRDYTEAFF. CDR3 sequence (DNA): TGCGCCAGCAGGCCCCAATCCCGGGACTACACTGAAGCTTTCTTT.

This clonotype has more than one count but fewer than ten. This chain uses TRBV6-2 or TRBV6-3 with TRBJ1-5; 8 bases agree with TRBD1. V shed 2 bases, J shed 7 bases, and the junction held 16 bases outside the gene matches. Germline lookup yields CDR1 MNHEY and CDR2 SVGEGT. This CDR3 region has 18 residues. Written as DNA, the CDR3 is TGTGCCAGCAGTTACAAAGAGATGGGACAGGAACGTGGGCAGCCCCAGCATTTT. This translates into CASSYKEMGQERGQPQHF.

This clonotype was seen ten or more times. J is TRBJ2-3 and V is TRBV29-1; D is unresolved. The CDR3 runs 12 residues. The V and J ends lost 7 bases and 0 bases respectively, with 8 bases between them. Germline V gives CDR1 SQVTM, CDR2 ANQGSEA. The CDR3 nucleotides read TGCAGCGCGGACGGAAGCACAGATACGCAGTATTTT. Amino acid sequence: CSADGSTDTQYF.

The chain's CDR3 is CSVQGGGTYNEQFF. The CDR3 DNA is TGCAGCGTACAAGGCGGGGGAACCTACAATGAGCAGTTCTTC. This chain joins TRBV29-1 and TRBJ2-1; 7 nucleotides agree with TRBD2. The CDR3 length is 14 residues. Trimming at V came to 6 bases and at J to 2 bases, leaving 7 bases not matched to a gene. The germline V gene encodes CDR1 SQVTM and CDR2 ANQGSEA.

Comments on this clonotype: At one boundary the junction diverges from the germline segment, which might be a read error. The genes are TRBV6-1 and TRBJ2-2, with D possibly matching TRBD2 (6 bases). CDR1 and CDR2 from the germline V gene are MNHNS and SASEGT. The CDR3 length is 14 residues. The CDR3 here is CASSDGQTTGGLFF. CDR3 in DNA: TGTGCCAGCAGTGACGGGCAGACCACCGGGGGGCTGTTTTTT.

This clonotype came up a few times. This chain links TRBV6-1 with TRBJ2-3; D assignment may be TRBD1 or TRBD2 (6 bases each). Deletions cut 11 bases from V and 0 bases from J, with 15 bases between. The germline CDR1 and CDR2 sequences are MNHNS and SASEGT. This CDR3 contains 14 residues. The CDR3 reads CAVTRGASTDTQYF. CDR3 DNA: TGTGCCGTAACGAGGGGGGCCAGCACAGATACGCAGTATTTT.

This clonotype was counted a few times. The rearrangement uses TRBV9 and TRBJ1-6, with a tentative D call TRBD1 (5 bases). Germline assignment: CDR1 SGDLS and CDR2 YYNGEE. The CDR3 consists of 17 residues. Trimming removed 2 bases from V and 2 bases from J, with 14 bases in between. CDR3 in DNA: TGTGCCAGCAGCGTTCATGTGGGGGGTACCTATAATTCACCCCTCCACTTT. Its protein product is CASSVHVGGTYNSPLHF.

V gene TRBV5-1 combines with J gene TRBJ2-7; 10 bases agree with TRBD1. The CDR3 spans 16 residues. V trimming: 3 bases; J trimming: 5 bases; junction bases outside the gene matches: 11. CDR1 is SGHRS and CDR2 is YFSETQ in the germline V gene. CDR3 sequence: CASSWRQGALRNEQYF. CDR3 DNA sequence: TGCGCCAGCAGCTGGAGACAGGGGGCGCTTCGGAACGAGCAGTACTTC.

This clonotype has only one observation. CDR3 nucleotide sequence: TGCGCCAGCAGCGCCCCACCAGGGGGTCGCTCCACAGATACGCAGTATTTT. Its protein product is CASSAPPGGRSTDTQYF. This sequence joins TRBV10-1 and TRBJ2-3; 7 nucleotides match TRBD1. V was clipped by 6 bases and J by 2 bases; unmatched bases: 14. From germline, CDR1 is WNHNN and CDR2 SYGVQD (reference sequence). The CDR3 contains 17 residues.

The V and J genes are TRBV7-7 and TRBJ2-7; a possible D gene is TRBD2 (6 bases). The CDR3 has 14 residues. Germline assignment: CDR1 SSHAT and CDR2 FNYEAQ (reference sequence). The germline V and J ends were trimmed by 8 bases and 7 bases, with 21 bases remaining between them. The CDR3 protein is CASSHSMTSPEQYF. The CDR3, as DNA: TGTGCCAGCTCCCACAGCATGACTAGTCCAGAGCAGTACTTC.

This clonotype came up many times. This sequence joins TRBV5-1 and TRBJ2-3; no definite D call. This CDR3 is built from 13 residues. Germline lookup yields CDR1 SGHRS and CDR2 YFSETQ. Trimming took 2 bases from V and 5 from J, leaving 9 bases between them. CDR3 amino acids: CASSLGVLDTQYF. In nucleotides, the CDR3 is TGCGCCAGCAGCTTAGGAGTTTTAGATACGCAGTATTTT.

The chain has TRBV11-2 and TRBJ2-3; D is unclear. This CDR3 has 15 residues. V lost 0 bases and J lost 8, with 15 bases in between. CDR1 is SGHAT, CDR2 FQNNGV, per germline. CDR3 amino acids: CASSLDPPLASTQYF. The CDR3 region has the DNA TGTGCCAGCAGCTTAGATCCCCCCTTAGCTAGTACGCAGTATTTT.

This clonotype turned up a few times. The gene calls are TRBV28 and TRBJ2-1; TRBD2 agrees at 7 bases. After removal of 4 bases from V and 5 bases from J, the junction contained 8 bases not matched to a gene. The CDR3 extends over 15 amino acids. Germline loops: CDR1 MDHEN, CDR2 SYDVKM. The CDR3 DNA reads TGTGCCAGCAGTTCGACACACGGGACTAACAATGAGCAGTTCTTC. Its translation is CASSSTHGTNNEQFF. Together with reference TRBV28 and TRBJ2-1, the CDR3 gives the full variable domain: DVKVTQSSRYLVKRTGEKVFLECVQDMDHENMFWYRQDPGLGLRLIYFSYDVKMKEKGDIPEGYSVSREKKERFSLILESASTNQTSMYLCASSSTHGTNNEQFFGPGTRLTVL.